These 27 T cell receptor beta chains were all obtained from the same sample, sequenced in a study of graft-versus-host responses after intestinal transplantation. Profiling relied on immunoSEQ multiplex PCR, and the TCRdb table lists in-frame clones only, not all of them. The sample consists of approximately 77,000 clones, roughly 91% of them appearing once. Their recognized antigens are unknown. This material consisted of unstimulated CD4+ T cells sorted from spleen or lymph node cells, taken before intestinal transplant. These receptors were obtained from a human donor who received an intestinal transplant.

The V gene is TRBV19, the J gene TRBJ1-1; D remains unclear. Germline V gene sequence: CDR1 LNHDA, CDR2 SQIVND (reference sequence). CDR3 length: 13 residues. Trimming stripped 3 bases from V and 7 bases from J, with 12 bases between. The chain's CDR3 is CASSIFTAGEAFF. Written as DNA, the CDR3 is TGTGCCAGTAGTATCTTCACAGCCGGTGAAGCTTTCTTT.

The chain links TRBV2 to TRBJ2-1, with a possible D match to TRBD2 (5 bases). The CDR3 consists of 11 residues. The V end was cut by 8 bases, the J end by 15 bases, with 17 bases between. The germline gives CDR1 SNHLY, CDR2 FYNNEI. This chain's CDR3 is CASEGTRGRFF. In DNA, the CDR3 is TGTGCCAGCGAGGGAACCCGAGGCCGGTTCTTC.

V usage is TRBV2 and J usage is TRBJ1-5; 9 bases line up with TRBD1. The CDR3 has 17 residues. With V trimmed by 5 bases and J by 1 base, 9 bases remained unmatched. In germline, CDR1 is SNHLY, CDR2 FYNNEI. The CDR3 protein is CASSWTGVRESNQPQHF. The CDR3, as DNA: TGTGCCAGCAGTTGGACAGGGGTCAGGGAAAGCAATCAGCCCCAGCATTTT. Using reference TRBV2 and TRBJ1-5 for the parts outside the CDR3, the full variable domain is EPEVTQTPSHQVTQMGQEVILRCVPISNHLYFYWYRQILGQKVEFLVSFYNNEISEKSEIFDDQFSVERPDGSNFTLKIRSTKLEDSAMYFCASSWTGVRESNQPQHFGDGTRLSIL.

The rearrangement uses TRBV5-1 and TRBJ2-7; D may be TRBD2 (5 bases). CDR1 and CDR2 (germline): SGHRS, YFSETQ. V lost 1 base, J lost 2 bases, and 10 bases lay in between. The CDR3 is 14 residues long. The CDR3 sequence is CASSLTAGTYEQYF. The DNA of the CDR3 is TGCGCCAGCAGCTTGACGGCGGGCACCTACGAGCAGTACTTC.

The table lists this clone with a count of one. This sequence joins TRBV9 and TRBJ2-7; TRBD1 aligns across 8 bases. This CDR3 contains 17 residues. J was trimmed by 5 bases and V by 5 bases; bases with no gene match: 18. Germline CDR1 reads SGDLS; CDR2 reads YYNGEE. CDR3 coding DNA: TGTGCCAGCAGTCGCGGGACAGGCGGGCGTGTTGAACACGAGCAGTACTTC. Its protein product is CASSRGTGGRVEHEQYF.

The V gene is TRBV7-9, the J gene TRBJ1-3; 7 bases line up with TRBD1. Germline assignment: CDR1 SEHNR and CDR2 FQNEAQ (reference sequence). The CDR3 is 16 amino acids. Trimming at V came to 3 bases and at J to 2 bases, leaving 7 bases not matched to a gene. CDR3 residues: CASSFADRFAGNTIYF. The DNA for the CDR3 is TGTGCCAGCAGCTTCGCGGACAGGTTCGCTGGAAACACCATATATTTT.

V and J are TRBV7-8 and TRBJ2-7; D is possibly TRBD1 (5 bases). Germline V gene sequence: CDR1 SGHVS, CDR2 FQNEAQ. Between the trimmed V and J ends, which lost 5 bases and 0 bases, there was a span of 14 bases. The CDR3 has 15 residues. The CDR3: CASSASYRSSYEQYF. In DNA, the CDR3 is TGTGCCAGCAGCGCCTCTTACAGGAGCTCCTACGAGCAGTACTTC.

This clone has only one observation. The chain recombines TRBV6-5 with TRBJ2-1; 8 positions agree with TRBD2. Trimming cost V 6 bases and J 6 bases; bases outside gene matches: 10. The CDR3 is made up of 15 amino acids. Germline V gene lookup returns CDR1 MNHEY and CDR2 SVGAGI. Here the CDR3 DNA reads TGTGCCAGCAGGGCCGGGACTAGACTGCGCAATGAGCAGTTCTTC. This gives the protein CASRAGTRLRNEQFF.

The gene calls are TRBV7-2 and TRBJ2-7, with 7 bases that match TRBD1. V dropped 4 bases and J dropped 2; count of bases not matched to a gene: 2. The germline CDR1 and CDR2 sequences are SGHTA and FQGNSA. CDR3 size: 13 residues. The CDR3 here is CASSYDRAYEQYF. CDR3 nucleotides: TGTGCCAGCAGCTACGACAGGGCCTACGAGCAGTACTTC.

This clone was recorded a few times. V usage is TRBV2 and J usage is TRBJ2-2; no clear D. This CDR3 region has 14 residues. Trimming removed 5 bases from V and 4 bases from J, with 11 bases in between. Germline values: CDR1 SNHLY, CDR2 FYNNEI. The CDR3 region has the DNA TGTGCCAGCAGTCTCTTCGAAGCCACCGGGGAGCTGTTTTTT. Protein sequence: CASSLFEATGELFF.

The chain combines TRBV5-1 with TRBJ1-5, with D hard to call. Between the trimmed V and J ends, which lost 4 bases and 6 bases, there was a span of 17 bases. The CDR3 sequence is 15 residues long. Looked up from germline, CDR1 is SGHRS and CDR2 is YFSETQ. Here the CDR3 reads CASSAAMETSQPQHF. The CDR3 DNA follows: TGCGCCAGCAGCGCGGCCATGGAAACTAGTCAGCCCCAGCATTTT.

V and J are TRBV30 and TRBJ2-2; 7 positions agree with TRBD2. This CDR3 contains 14 residues. V dropped 3 bases and J dropped 5; count of bases not matched to a gene: 6. Germline CDR1 is GTSNPN and CDR2 is SVGIG (reference sequence). The CDR3 spells CAWRGGVETGELFF. DNA of the CDR3: TGTGCCTGGAGGGGAGGGGTAGAGACCGGGGAGCTGTTTTTT.

Worth noting for this clone: Other DNA sequences in the same sample also yield this CDR3. The chain is built from TRBV5-1 and TRBJ2-7; D is undetermined. The germline V gene encodes CDR1 SGHRS and CDR2 YFSETQ. Trimming removed 0 bases from V and 0 bases from J, with 7 bases in between. This CDR3 has 14 amino acids. The CDR3 here is CASSLAGSSYEQYF. The DNA for the CDR3 is TGCGCCAGCAGCTTGGCGGGTAGCTCCTACGAGCAGTACTTC.

A few counts support this clone. The chain uses TRBV19 and TRBJ1-1, with D possibly matching TRBD1 (5 bases). The germline V gene encodes CDR1 LNHDA and CDR2 SQIVND (reference sequence). The CDR3 is made up of 13 amino acids. V lost 5 bases, J lost 0 bases, and 7 bases lay in between. The CDR3 DNA sequence: TGTGCCAGTAGTGACAGCGTGAACACTGAAGCTTTCTTT. Translating gives CASSDSVNTEAFF.

This clone was recorded once. J is TRBJ2-7 and V is TRBV6-5; 10 bases line up with TRBD1. V shed 6 bases, J shed 3 bases, and the junction held 8 bases outside the gene matches. The length of the CDR3 is 15 residues. The germline CDR1 and CDR2 sequences are MNHEY and SVGAGI. Written as DNA, the CDR3 is TGTGCCAGCAGCCGCCGGGACAGGGGACTCTACGAGCAGTACTTC. Its protein is CASSRRDRGLYEQYF.

The chain couples TRBV5-6 to TRBJ2-7; D is possibly TRBD2 (6 bases). With 3 bases removed from V and 5 bases from J, the gap between germline ends came to 15 bases. The CDR3 consists of 14 residues. Germline CDR1 SGHDT, CDR2 YYEEEE. In DNA form, the CDR3 reads TGTGCCAGCAGCTCCCGGTGGAGGGACCACGAGCAGTACTTC. Translated: CASSSRWRDHEQYF.

The gene calls are TRBV2 and TRBJ1-2, with TRBD1 matching over 9 bases. CDR3 length: 16 amino acids. V was clipped by 3 bases and J by 4 bases; unmatched bases: 9. Germline V gene sequence: CDR1 SNHLY, CDR2 FYNNEI. CDR3 protein: CASSDGVTGGLYGYTF. DNA of the CDR3: TGTGCCAGCAGTGACGGGGTGACAGGGGGTCTCTATGGCTACACCTTC.

V and J are TRBV28 and TRBJ1-1, with D unclear. Trimming removed 5 bases at V and 0 bases at J, with 7 bases between. Germline CDR1 reads MDHEN; CDR2 reads SYDVKM. This CDR3 region has 13 residues. The CDR3 coding sequence is TGTGCCAGCAGTCGACAACTGAACACTGAAGCTTTCTTT. Translation: CASSRQLNTEAFF.

This clone was picked up one time. The chain recombines TRBV27 with TRBJ2-7, with a weak D call TRBD1 (6 bases). This CDR3 contains 15 residues. V was trimmed by 5 bases and J by 4 bases, leaving 18 bases between them. CDR1 and CDR2 (germline): MNHEY, SMNVEV (reference sequence). CDR3 nucleotide sequence: TGTGCCAGCAGTCCCTACCTAGGACAGAAGTACGAGCAGTACTTC. This encodes CASSPYLGQKYEQYF.

The chain couples TRBV5-6 to TRBJ1-1; tentatively, D is TRBD1 (6 bases). Germline V gene lookup returns CDR1 SGHDT and CDR2 YYEEEE. Trimming took 0 bases from V and 0 from J, leaving 21 bases between them. CDR3 length equals 19 residues. The CDR3 nucleotides read TGTGCCAGCAGCTTGGTTTGGACAGTTACCTTCGGCATGAACACTGAAGCTTTCTTT. Translated: CASSLVWTVTFGMNTEAFF. Together with reference TRBV5-6 and TRBJ1-1, the CDR3 gives the full variable domain: DAGVTQSPTHLIKTRGQQVTLRCSPKSGHDTVSWYQQALGQGPQFIFQYYEEEERQRGNFPDRFSGHQFPNYSSELNVNALLLGDSALYLCASSLVWTVTFGMNTEAFFGQGTRLTVV.

V usage is TRBV7-3 and J usage is TRBJ2-5; 9 bases match TRBD2. CDR3 length: 15 amino acids. The germline gives CDR1 SGHTA, CDR2 FQGTGA. Trimming at V came to 6 bases and at J to 1 base, leaving 6 bases not matched to a gene. The CDR3 is CASSLSGRSQETQYF. Here the CDR3 DNA reads TGTGCCAGCAGTCTAAGCGGGAGGTCCCAAGAGACCCAGTACTTC.

The rearrangement uses TRBV27 and TRBJ2-3; TRBD2 agrees at 7 bases. Losses at the gene ends were 5 bases for V and 4 bases for J; bases not matched to a gene: 15. This CDR3 contains 17 residues. Germline CDR1 MNHEY, CDR2 SMNVEV (reference sequence). The CDR3 coding sequence is TGTGCCAGCAGTCTAAAACCGACCCTTACTAGCGCAGATACGCAGTATTTT. This translates into CASSLKPTLTSADTQYF.

V is TRBV7-6 and J is TRBJ2-2; a possible D gene is TRBD2 (7 bases). The CDR3 sequence is 16 residues long. V was shortened by 6 bases and J by 4 bases, with 18 bases between the two germline ends. In germline, CDR1 is SGHVS, CDR2 FNYEAQ. In DNA, the CDR3 is TGTGCCAGCAGTCCCAAAGGGGGGGCAGTCACCGGGGAGCTGTTTTTT. This codes for CASSPKGGAVTGELFF.

The CDR3 DNA follows: TGTGCCAGCAGCGTGAGCGGCGAGCAGTTCTTC. Protein: CASSVSGEQFF. V and J are TRBV9 and TRBJ2-1; maybe TRBD2 (5 bases). This CDR3 is built from 11 residues. Trimming shortened V by 2 bases and J by 10 bases, and 7 bases separated the two germline ends. In germline, CDR1 is SGDLS, CDR2 YYNGEE.

The chain employs TRBV28 and TRBJ2-1, with TRBD2 matching 9 bases. Germline assignment: CDR1 MDHEN and CDR2 SYDVKM. There are 19 residues in the CDR3. V shed 5 bases and J 0 bases; nucleotides not matched to a gene: 14. The CDR3 here is CASSPRSSGAYISYNEQFF. The DNA of the CDR3 is TGTGCCAGCAGTCCGCGGTCTAGCGGGGCTTATATCTCCTACAATGAGCAGTTCTTC.

Comment on this clone: Germline and junction disagree at one end, which may indicate a read error. The J gene is TRBJ2-3, the V gene TRBV7-7, with 12 positions matching TRBD2. This CDR3 is built from 16 residues. The germline V gene encodes CDR1 SSHAT and CDR2 FNYEAQ (reference sequence). CDR3 sequence: CASSPGLAGSGDTQYF. CDR3 nucleotides: TGTGCTAGCAGCCCCGGACTAGCGGGAAGTGGCGATACGCAGTATTTT.

The J gene is TRBJ2-1, the V gene TRBV27; D unclear. From germline, CDR1 is MNHEY and CDR2 SMNVEV (reference sequence). CDR3 length: 14 amino acids. Deletions cut 8 bases from V and 0 bases from J, with 11 bases between. The CDR3 loop reads CASRWSSSYNEQFF. The CDR3 nucleotides are TGTGCCAGCCGCTGGTCCAGCTCCTACAATGAGCAGTTCTTC.